Given below is one T cell receptor (beta chain) in context. Other DNA sequences in this sample translate to the same CDR3. The data are from a study of control samples from healthy donors and cancer patients. The CDR3 totals 12 residues. In germline, CDR1 is SGHDT, CDR2 YYEEEE. V lost 2 bases to trimming and J lost 5 bases, with 5 bases between them. Using immunoSEQ multiplex PCR, the repertoire was profiled, and TCRdb retains in-frame clones only, with some absent. The table shows roughly 120,000 clones, with 70% to 90% occurring only once. This chain links TRBV5-6 with TRBJ1-5; D gene uncertain. Specimen: blood. This clonotype was sampled from a man aged 40-55 years in good health. Here the CDR3 reads CASSLRDQPQHF. CDR3 DNA sequence: TGTGCCAGCAGCTTACGAGATCAGCCCCAGCATTTT.